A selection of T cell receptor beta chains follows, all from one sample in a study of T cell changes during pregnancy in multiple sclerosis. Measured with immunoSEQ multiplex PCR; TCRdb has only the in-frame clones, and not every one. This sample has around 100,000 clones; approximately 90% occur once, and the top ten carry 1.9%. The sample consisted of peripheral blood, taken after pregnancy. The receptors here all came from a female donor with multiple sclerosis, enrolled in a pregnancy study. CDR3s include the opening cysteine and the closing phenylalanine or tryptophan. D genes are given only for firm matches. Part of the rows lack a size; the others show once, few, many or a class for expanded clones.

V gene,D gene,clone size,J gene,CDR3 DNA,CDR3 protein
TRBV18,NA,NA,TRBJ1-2,TGTGCCAGCTCACCTGTGTCGGATGGCTACACCTTC,CASSPVSDGYTF
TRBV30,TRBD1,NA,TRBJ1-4,TGTGCCTGGAGTGTAGCGCGGACAGGGACGGTTGAAAAACTGTTTTTT,CAWSVARTGTVEKLFF
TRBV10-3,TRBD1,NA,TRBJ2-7,TGTGCCATCAGTGAGACCGGGACAGGGGGCTCCTACGAGCAGTACTTC,CAISETGTGGSYEQYF
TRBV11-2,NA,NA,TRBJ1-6,TGTGCCAGCAGCTTAGGGACAGAGACACTCCAGACCCGAAATTCACCCCTCCACTTT,CASSLGTETLQTRNSPLHF
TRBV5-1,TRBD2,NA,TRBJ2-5,TGCGCCACCACTCTGGGGCTAGCGGAGACTCAAGAGACCCAGTACTTC,CATTLGLAETQETQYF
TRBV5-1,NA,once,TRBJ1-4,TGCGCCAGCAGCGGGGGCCTTACGAATAAACTGTTTTTT,CASSGGLTNKLFF
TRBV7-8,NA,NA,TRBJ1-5,TGTGCCAGCAGCCGCAGACAGGTATCTAATCAGCCCCAGCATTTT,CASSRRQVSNQPQHF
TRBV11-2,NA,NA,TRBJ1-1,TGTGCCAGCAGCAAATGGACACAAACCTACACTGAAGCTTTCTTT,CASSKWTQTYTEAFF
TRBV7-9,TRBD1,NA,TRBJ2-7,TGTGCCAGCAGCTCGGGACAGCGCGCCTACGAGCAGTACTTC,CASSSGQRAYEQYF
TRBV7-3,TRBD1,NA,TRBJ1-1,TGTGCCAGCAGCACGACAGGGGACACTGAAGCTTTCTTT,CASSTTGDTEAFF
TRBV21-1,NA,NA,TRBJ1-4,TGTGCCAGCAGCAAATGGTTTGAACAGGGGGCGTCTAATGAAAAACTGTTTTTT,CASSKWFEQGASNEKLFF
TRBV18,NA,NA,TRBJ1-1,TGTGCCAGCTCATCCCCTTTGAACACTGAAGCTTTCTTT,CASSSPLNTEAFF
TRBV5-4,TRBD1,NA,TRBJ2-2,TGTGCCAGCAGCACCCAGGGGGCACCTGGCACCGGGGAGCTGTTTTTT,CASSTQGAPGTGELFF
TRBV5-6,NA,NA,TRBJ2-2,TGTGCCAGCAGCTTGGTTAGGCTAGCGACCGGGGAGCTGTTTTTT,CASSLVRLATGELFF
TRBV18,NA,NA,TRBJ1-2,TGTGCCAGCTCACCAGAGGCTATTACCTATGGCTACACCTTC,CASSPEAITYGYTF
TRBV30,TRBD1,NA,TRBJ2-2,TGTGCCTGGAGTTTCACAGGGGGAGGGGAGCTGTTTTTT,CAWSFTGGGELFF
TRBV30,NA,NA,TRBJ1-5,TGTGCCTGGAGTCAGGGGTTGGGTCAGCCCCAGCATTTT,CAWSQGLGQPQHF
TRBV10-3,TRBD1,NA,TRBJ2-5,TGTGCCATCAGTACAGCTGACAGGGGAGATAGAGAGACCCAGTACTTC,CAISTADRGDRETQYF
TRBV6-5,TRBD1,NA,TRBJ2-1,TGTGCCAGCAGGTACTATCTAGGGGACAGGGAAAATGAGCAGTTCTTC,CASRYYLGDRENEQFF
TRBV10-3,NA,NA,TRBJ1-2,TGTGCCATCAGTGAGTCGATCGGCGGCCTCTATGGCTACACCTTC,CAISESIGGLYGYTF
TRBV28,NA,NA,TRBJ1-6,TGTGCCAGCACCAGGGGACCTGGGAATTCACCCCTCCACTTT,CASTRGPGNSPLHF
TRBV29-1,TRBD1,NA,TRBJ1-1,TGCAGCGCCTCCGGGACAGGAGAAGCTTTCTTT,CSASGTGEAFF
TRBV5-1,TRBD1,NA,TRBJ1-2,TGCGCCAGCAGCTGGGACAGGGGTGGCGGCTACACCTTC,CASSWDRGGGYTF
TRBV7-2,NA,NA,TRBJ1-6,TGTGCCAGCAGCATATCCCACGGGGAGATTAATTCACCCCTCCACTTT,CASSISHGEINSPLHF
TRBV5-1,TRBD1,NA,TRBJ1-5,TGCGCCAGCAGCTTACAGGGGGCGGGCCAGCCCCAGCATTTT,CASSLQGAGQPQHF